Below, 28 T cell receptor beta chains from the same sample are listed, as sequenced in a study of cytomegalovirus exposure and HLA in healthy donors. TCRdb's table, derived via immunoSEQ multiplex PCR, lists solely in-frame clones and lacks some. Seen here are approximately 130,000 clones, about 85% observed once, and the top ten hold about 2%. The sequencing input was PBMCs. The receptors shown here come from a woman aged 25 to 39 in good health and CMV-seronegative.

CDR3 in DNA: TGTGCCAGCAGCCCGTTCGGGAACACTGAAGCTTTCTTT. This encodes CASSPFGNTEAFF. V is TRBV7-9 and J is TRBJ1-1; no firm D call. The germline V and J ends were trimmed by 5 bases and 1 base, with 8 bases remaining between them. CDR3 length: 13 residues. Germline CDR1 reads SEHNR; CDR2 reads FQNEAQ (reference sequence).

The rearrangement joins TRBV5-4 to TRBJ1-4; the D is unclear. The CDR3 spans 14 residues. CDR1 and CDR2 (germline): SGHNT, YYREEE (reference sequence). V lost 5 bases and J lost 4, with 12 bases in between. The CDR3 region has the DNA TGTGCCAGCAGAGTGTTCGGAGTTAATGAAAAACTGTTTTTT. Protein product: CASRVFGVNEKLFF.

V gene TRBV4-1 combines with J gene TRBJ1-3; TRBD1 agrees at 7 bases. The germline gives CDR1 MGHRA, CDR2 YSYEKL. The CDR3 is 16 amino acids. J lost 4 bases, V lost 2 bases, and 8 bases had no gene match. The CDR3 region is CASSQLPGGSGNTIYF. The CDR3 nucleotides read TGCGCCAGCAGCCAACTCCCAGGGGGATCGGGAAACACCATATATTTT.

The CDR3 sequence: CASSTYHMYTQYF. The DNA for the CDR3 is TGTGCCAGCAGCACCTACCATATGTATACGCAGTATTTT. The chain recombines TRBV7-2 with TRBJ2-3; D gene uncertain. Trimming shortened V by 5 bases and J by 7 bases, and 13 bases separated the two germline ends. This CDR3 spans 13 amino acids. CDR1 is SGHTA and CDR2 is FQGNSA in the germline V gene.

The rearrangement links TRBV2 to TRBJ2-3; TRBD1 might be the D (7 bases). This CDR3 has 15 amino acids. The V end was cut by 6 bases, the J end by 1 base, with 14 bases between. Germline CDR1 reads SNHLY; CDR2 reads FYNNEI. DNA for the CDR3: TGTGCCAGCAGAACGGAGGGGGCGCGCACAGATACGCAGTATTTT. This sequence encodes CASRTEGARTDTQYF.

CDR3 amino acids: CASSYWGRPNEKLFF. The DNA for the CDR3 is TGTGCCAGCAGTTACTGGGGGCGGCCTAATGAAAAACTGTTTTTT. The chain recombines TRBV6-5 with TRBJ1-4; D possibly corresponds to TRBD1 (6 bases). This CDR3 is 15 amino acids long. The V gene's germline CDR1 is MNHEY and CDR2 SVGAGI. Trimming took off 1 base at V and 3 bases at J, with 9 bases between the two ends.

The CDR3 region has the DNA TGTGCCAGCAGCTCCAAAGGGTCGCGGGATAGCTCCTACAATGAGCAGTTCTTC. Residues: CASSSKGSRDSSYNEQFF. V and J are TRBV9 and TRBJ2-1; D might be TRBD2 (6 bases). Germline lookup yields CDR1 SGDLS and CDR2 YYNGEE. This CDR3 region has 18 residues. V shed 4 bases and J shed 0 bases, with 20 bases lying between them.

V usage is TRBV7-6 and J usage is TRBJ2-3; TRBD2 aligns across 14 bases. Germline assignment: CDR1 SGHVS and CDR2 FNYEAQ. The CDR3 sequence is 16 residues long. Germline trimming cut 3 bases from V and 4 bases from J; bases unmatched to any gene: 3. Here the CDR3 DNA reads TGTGCCAGCAGCTTGGGGACTAGCGGGGGTCCAGATACGCAGTATTTT. Its protein product is CASSLGTSGGPDTQYF. Variable domain in full (rest from reference TRBV7-6 and TRBJ2-3): GAGVSQSPRYKVTKRGQDVALRCDPISGHVSLYWYRQALGQGPEFLTYFNYEAQQDKSGLPNDRFSAERPEGSISTLTIQRTEQRDSAMYRCASSLGTSGGPDTQYFGPGTRLTVL.

This sequence joins TRBV30 and TRBJ1-4, with D tentatively TRBD1 (6 bases). Per the germline V gene, CDR1 is GTSNPN and CDR2 is SVGIG (reference sequence). Trimming took 0 bases from V and 8 from J, leaving 16 bases between them. This CDR3 is 15 amino acids long. Written as DNA, the CDR3 is TGTGCCTGGAGTGTAGGCGGGGGGCCGATGGAAAAACTGTTTTTT. Its translation: CAWSVGGGPMEKLFF.

V gene TRBV6-6 combines with J gene TRBJ2-2; 8 bases line up with TRBD2. V shed 7 bases and J 6 bases; nucleotides not matched to a gene: 7. Germline CDR1 MNHNY, CDR2 SVGAGI (reference sequence). The CDR3 contains 14 residues. In nucleotides, the CDR3 is TGTGCCAGCACCCTAGGACTAGCTGCCGGGGAGCTGTTTTTT. It codes for CASTLGLAAGELFF.

This clone appeared a single time. The chain joins TRBV25-1 to TRBJ2-2; no definite D call. V was pared by 7 bases and J by 6 bases, with 12 bases between. Germline CDR1 and CDR2: MGHDK and SYGVNS. This CDR3 is built from 13 residues. CDR3 protein: CASTPRRAGELFF. The CDR3 DNA sequence: TGTGCCAGCACCCCCCGGAGAGCCGGGGAGCTGTTTTTT. The full variable domain, in which reference TRBV25-1 and TRBJ2-2 provide the parts outside the CDR3, is EADIYQTPRYLVIGTGKKITLECSQTMGHDKMYWYQQDPGMELHLIHYSYGVNSTEKGDLSSESTVSRIRTEHFPLTLESARPSHTSQYLCASTPRRAGELFFGEGSRLTVL.

J is TRBJ2-2 and V is TRBV6-5; TRBD1 is a possible D gene (6 bases). Per germline, CDR1 MNHEY and CDR2 SVGAGI. There are 15 residues in the CDR3. V was pared by 5 bases and J by 0 bases, with 10 bases between. As DNA, the CDR3 is TGTGCCAGCAGTCGACAGGAAACGAACACCGGGGAGCTGTTTTTT. Translating gives CASSRQETNTGELFF.

The chain has TRBV14 and TRBJ2-5, with TRBD2 as a possible D gene (5 bases). CDR3 size: 17 residues. From germline, CDR1 is SGHDN and CDR2 FVKESK. The V gene lost 1 base and the J gene lost 1 base, with 16 bases spanning the gap. The CDR3 protein is CASSQARRRRGQETQYF. The CDR3 bases are TGTGCCAGCAGCCAAGCAAGGCGGCGTCGGGGCCAAGAGACCCAGTACTTC.

The gene calls are TRBV2 and TRBJ1-1; perhaps TRBD1 as D (5 bases). Germline loops: CDR1 SNHLY, CDR2 FYNNEI. The CDR3 is 12 amino acids. V lost 9 bases and J lost 1, with 9 bases in between. DNA for the CDR3: TGTGCCAGTTCCACAGGGAACACTGAAGCTTTCTTT. This codes for CASSTGNTEAFF.

The chain has TRBV19 and TRBJ1-5, with TRBD1 matching 8 bases. Germline V gives CDR1 LNHDA, CDR2 SQIVND (reference sequence). The V segment lost 5 bases and the J segment 2 bases; nucleotides outside the gene matches: 5. The CDR3 contains 15 residues. The CDR3 loop reads CASSVQGAGNQPQHF. In DNA, the CDR3 is TGTGCCAGTAGTGTCCAGGGGGCGGGCAATCAGCCCCAGCATTTT.

The chain is built from TRBV29-1 and TRBJ1-2; 7 positions match TRBD1. The V and J ends lost 4 bases and 7 bases, in that order; junction bases with no gene match: 12. This CDR3 is built from 14 residues. CDR1 is SQVTM and CDR2 is ANQGSEA in the germline V gene. The CDR3 protein is CSVVSGGQGGGYTF. CDR3 DNA: TGCAGCGTTGTTTCAGGGGGTCAGGGAGGTGGCTACACCTTC.

The chain employs TRBV5-1 and TRBJ2-5; TRBD1 agrees at 8 bases. The CDR3 has 14 residues. Trimming removed 4 bases from V and 4 bases from J; junction bases left unmatched: 6. CDR1 is SGHRS, CDR2 YFSETQ, per germline. The CDR3 protein is CASSGQGGGETQYF. The CDR3 nucleotides are TGCGCCAGCAGCGGACAGGGAGGAGGAGAGACCCAGTACTTC.

This chain links TRBV13 with TRBJ2-3, with 9 bases fitting TRBD1. This CDR3 region has 14 residues. J lost 5 bases, V lost 5 bases, and 5 bases had no gene match. Germline CDR1 reads PRHDT; CDR2 reads FYEKMQ (reference sequence). The CDR3 DNA sequence: TGTGCCAGCAGCCCCGACAGGGGGATAGATACGCAGTATTTT. It is translated as CASSPDRGIDTQYF.

This clone was seen only a few times. This chain connects TRBV6-6 to TRBJ2-3; D call uncertain. Germline V lookup: CDR1 MNHNY, CDR2 SVGAGI (reference sequence). This CDR3 has 15 residues. V was trimmed by 5 bases and J by 0 bases, leaving 12 bases between them. The CDR3 region has the DNA TGTGCCAGCAGTCCCCGGGTTACTAGCACAGATACGCAGTATTTT. Translated, it gives CASSPRVTSTDTQYF.

The chain has TRBV18 and TRBJ2-3; 9 nucleotides match TRBD1. In germline, CDR1 is KGHSH, CDR2 LQKENI. After removal of 2 bases from V and 0 bases from J, the junction contained 3 bases not matched to a gene. The CDR3 is made up of 16 amino acids. The chain's CDR3 is CASSPSGQGSTDTQYF. In nucleotides, the CDR3 is TGTGCCAGCTCACCATCGGGACAGGGCAGCACAGATACGCAGTATTTT.

The chain has TRBV19 and TRBJ1-2; possible D gene TRBD1, 5 bases. V lost 5 bases and J lost 6, with 13 bases in between. This CDR3 has 13 residues. Germline-derived CDR1 and CDR2 are LNHDA and SQIVND (reference sequence). The DNA for the CDR3 is TGTGCCAGTAGTGGGGGGTATAGGGATGGCTACACCTTC. Residues: CASSGGYRDGYTF.

This rearrangement joins TRBV7-2 to TRBJ2-7; D is perhaps TRBD2 (6 bases). Germline V gene sequence: CDR1 SGHTA, CDR2 FQGNSA. Trimming took 2 bases from V and 0 from J, leaving 8 bases between them. The CDR3 has 14 amino acids. CDR3 coding DNA: TGTGCCAGCAGCTTACTCGGGAGCTCCTACGAGCAGTACTTC. It codes for CASSLLGSSYEQYF.

J is TRBJ2-1 and V is TRBV9; TRBD2 aligns across 12 bases. CDR1 and CDR2 from the germline V gene are SGDLS and YYNGEE. This CDR3 comprises 17 residues. Losses at the gene ends were 0 bases for V and 7 bases for J; bases not matched to a gene: 8. Here the CDR3 reads CASSVGTSGGQGNEQFF. The CDR3 DNA sequence: TGTGCCAGCAGCGTAGGTACTAGCGGGGGGCAGGGAAATGAGCAGTTCTTC.

The J gene is TRBJ1-1, the V gene TRBV5-5; 9 bases are a match to TRBD1. Germline V CDR1 and CDR2: SGHKS, YYEKEE (reference sequence). CDR3 size: 16 residues. Unmatched junction bases numbered 7, after V lost 4 bases and J lost 0 bases. CDR3 loop: CASSPLGTGMNTEAFF. CDR3 DNA: TGTGCCAGCAGCCCCCTAGGGACAGGGATGAACACTGAAGCTTTCTTT.

This chain uses TRBV19 with TRBJ1-5, with 9 bases that match TRBD1. The germline V gene has CDR1 LNHDA and CDR2 SQIVND (reference sequence). V dropped 11 bases and J dropped 6; count of bases not matched to a gene: 8. The CDR3 has 13 amino acids. CDR3 nucleotide sequence: TGTGCCTCGACAGGGGGAGGAAGTCAGCCCCAGCATTTT. Amino acids: CASTGGGSQPQHF. Full variable domain (missing parts from reference TRBV19 and TRBJ1-5): DGGITQSPKYLFRKEGQNVTLSCEQNLNHDAMYWYRQDPGQGLRLIYYSQIVNDFQKGDIAEGYSVSREKKESFPLTVTSAQKNPTAFYLCASTGGGSQPQHFGDGTRLSIL.

The chain recombines TRBV7-9 with TRBJ1-6; D is possibly TRBD1 (5 bases). The CDR3 length is 17 residues. Per germline, CDR1 SEHNR and CDR2 FQNEAQ (reference sequence). V gave up 2 bases and J gave up 0 bases, with 11 bases separating them. CDR3 in DNA: TGTGCCAGCAGCTTAAGGGGCGTTAGCTCCTATAATTCACCCCTCCACTTT. Encoded protein: CASSLRGVSSYNSPLHF.

This chain uses TRBV11-1 with TRBJ1-1, with unresolved D. This CDR3 has 14 residues. Germline V gene sequence: CDR1 SGHAT, CDR2 FQDESV (reference sequence). V lost 2 bases and J lost 4, with 11 bases in between. CDR3 coding DNA: TGTGCCAGCAGCTTATATTCTTCGGGCACTGAAGCTTTCTTT. This translates into CASSLYSSGTEAFF. The complete variable domain, with remaining parts taken from reference TRBV11-1 and TRBJ1-1, reads EAEVAQSPRYKITEKSQAVAFWCDPISGHATLYWYRQILGQGPELLVQFQDESVVDDSQLPKDRFSAERLKGVDSTLKIQPAELGDSAMYLCASSLYSSGTEAFFGQGTRLTVV.

The chain links TRBV5-4 to TRBJ1-3; D is possibly TRBD1 (5 bases). V lost 0 bases and J 3 bases, leaving 10 bases between the germline ends. Germline loops: CDR1 SGHNT, CDR2 YYREEE (reference sequence). The CDR3 length is 15 residues. The chain's CDR3 is CASSLGGEGGNTIYF. Written as DNA, the CDR3 is TGTGCCAGCAGCTTGGGGGGGGAAGGTGGAAACACCATATATTTT.